This TCR beta chain was recorded in a study of cytomegalovirus exposure and HLA in healthy donors. Overall study results and limits: In a later analysis, a missense DCLRE1C variant was linked to TCR beta V- and J-gene trimming.

Trimming took off 2 bases at V and 2 bases at J, with 9 bases between the two ends. The CDR3 runs to 15 residues. Germline V gene lookup returns CDR1 MDHEN and CDR2 SYDVKM. The PCR had 60 Vbeta and 13 Jbeta primers. Assay used: immunoSEQ multiplex PCR; TCRdb lists only in-frame clones, some missing. Counted here are around 90,000 clones, roughly 86% occurring once; the ten biggest clones make up 9.2%. Details on this clone: What it binds is not known.

Nominally healthy donors were sampled, though unrecorded immune exposures were likely. V usage is TRBV28 and J usage is TRBJ2-2, with D possibly matching TRBD1 (5 bases). Specimen: PBMCs. This sequence originates from a man aged 25-45 years in good health and CMV-seropositive. CDR3 loop: CASSLTGANTGELFF. CDR3 nucleotide sequence: TGTGCCAGCAGTTTAACAGGAGCTAACACCGGGGAGCTGTTTTTT.